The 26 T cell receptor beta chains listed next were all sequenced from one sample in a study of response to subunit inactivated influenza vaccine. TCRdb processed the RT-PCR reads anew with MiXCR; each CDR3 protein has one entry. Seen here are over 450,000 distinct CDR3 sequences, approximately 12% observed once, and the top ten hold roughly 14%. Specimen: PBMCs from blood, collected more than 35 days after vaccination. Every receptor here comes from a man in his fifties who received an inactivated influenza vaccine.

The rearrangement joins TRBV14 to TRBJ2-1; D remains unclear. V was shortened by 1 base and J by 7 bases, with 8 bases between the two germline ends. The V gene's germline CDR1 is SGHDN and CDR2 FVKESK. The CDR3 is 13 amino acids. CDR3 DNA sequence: TGTGCCAGCAGCCAAGGTCGTCCGAATGAGCAGTTCTTC. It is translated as CASSQGRPNEQFF.

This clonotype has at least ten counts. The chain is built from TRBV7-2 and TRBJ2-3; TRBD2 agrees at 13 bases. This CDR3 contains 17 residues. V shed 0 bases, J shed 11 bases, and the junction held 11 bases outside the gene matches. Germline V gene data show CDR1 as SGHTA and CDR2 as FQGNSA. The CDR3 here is CASSLAGLAGDGRGQYF. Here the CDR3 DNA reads TGTGCCAGCAGCTTAGCCGGACTAGCGGGGGACGGCCGTGGGCAGTATTTT.

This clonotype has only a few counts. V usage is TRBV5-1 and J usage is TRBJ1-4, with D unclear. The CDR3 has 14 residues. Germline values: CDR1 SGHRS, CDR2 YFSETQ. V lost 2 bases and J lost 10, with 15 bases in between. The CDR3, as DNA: TGCGCCAGCAGCTTAGACACCTCTGCGGGAAAACTGTTTTTT. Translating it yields CASSLDTSAGKLFF.

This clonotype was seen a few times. This CDR3 reads CASSPGGGRADTQYF. The CDR3 DNA follows: TGTGCCAGCAGCCCCGGAGGGGGGCGCGCAGATACGCAGTATTTT. The rearrangement joins TRBV7-3 to TRBJ2-3; D is perhaps TRBD1 or TRBD2 (6 bases each). CDR1 is SGHTA and CDR2 is FQGTGA in the germline V gene. V dropped 5 bases and J dropped 4 bases, with 16 bases sitting between them. The length of the CDR3 is 15 residues. The full variable domain, in which reference TRBV7-3 and TRBJ2-3 provide the parts outside the CDR3, is GAGVSQTPSNKVTEKGKYVELRCDPISGHTALYWYRQSLGQGPEFLIYFQGTGAADDSGLPNDRFFAVRPEGSVSTLKIQRTERGDSAVYLCASSPGGGRADTQYFGPGTRLTVL.

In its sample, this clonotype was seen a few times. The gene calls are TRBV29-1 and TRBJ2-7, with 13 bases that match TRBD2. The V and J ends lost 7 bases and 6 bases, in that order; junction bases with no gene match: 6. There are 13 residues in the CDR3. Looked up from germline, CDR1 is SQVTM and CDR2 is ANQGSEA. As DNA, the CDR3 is TGCAGCGCTCGGACTAGCGGGAGTCCCGAGCAGTACTTC. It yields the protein CSARTSGSPEQYF.

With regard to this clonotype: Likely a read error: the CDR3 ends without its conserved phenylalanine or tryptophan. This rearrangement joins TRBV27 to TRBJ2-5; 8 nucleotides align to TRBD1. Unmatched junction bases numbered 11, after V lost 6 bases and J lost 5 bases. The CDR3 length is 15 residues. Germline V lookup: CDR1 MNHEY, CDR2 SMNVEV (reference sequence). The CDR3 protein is CASSPRQGKGETQYS. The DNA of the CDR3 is TGTGCCAGCAGCCCAAGACAGGGGAAAGGGGAGACCCAGTACTCC.

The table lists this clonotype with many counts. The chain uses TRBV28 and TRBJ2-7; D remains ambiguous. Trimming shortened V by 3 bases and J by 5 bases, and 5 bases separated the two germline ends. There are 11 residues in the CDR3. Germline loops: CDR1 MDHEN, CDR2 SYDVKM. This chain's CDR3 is CASSLTDEQYF. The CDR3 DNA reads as TGTGCCAGCAGTTTGACCGACGAGCAGTACTTC.

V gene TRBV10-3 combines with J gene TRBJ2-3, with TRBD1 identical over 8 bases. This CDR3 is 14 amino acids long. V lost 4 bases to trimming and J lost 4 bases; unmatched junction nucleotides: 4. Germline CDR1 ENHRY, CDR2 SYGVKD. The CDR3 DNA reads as TGTGCCATCAGTGGTGGACAGGGCCCAGATACGCAGTATTTT. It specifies CAISGGQGPDTQYF.

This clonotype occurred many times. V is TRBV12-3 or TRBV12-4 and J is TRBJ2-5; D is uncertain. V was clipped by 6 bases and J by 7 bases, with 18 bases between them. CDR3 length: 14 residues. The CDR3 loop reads CASSSDSPGGTQYF. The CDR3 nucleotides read TGTGCCAGCAGCTCTGACTCCCCGGGTGGGACCCAGTACTTC.

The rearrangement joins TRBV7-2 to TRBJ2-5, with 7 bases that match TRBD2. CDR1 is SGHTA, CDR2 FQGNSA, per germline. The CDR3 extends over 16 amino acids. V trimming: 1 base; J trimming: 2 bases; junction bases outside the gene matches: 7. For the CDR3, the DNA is TGTGCCAGCAGCTTAGGGTTGGTGGGGGGGCAAGAGACCCAGTACTTC. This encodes CASSLGLVGGQETQYF.

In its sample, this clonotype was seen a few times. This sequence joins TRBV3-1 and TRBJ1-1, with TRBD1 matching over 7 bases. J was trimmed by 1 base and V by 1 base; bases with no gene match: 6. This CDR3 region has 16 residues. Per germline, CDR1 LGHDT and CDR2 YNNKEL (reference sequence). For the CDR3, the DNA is TGTGCCAGCAGCCAAGCTGGGGCAGGGGGGAACACTGAAGCTTTCTTT. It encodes CASSQAGAGGNTEAFF.

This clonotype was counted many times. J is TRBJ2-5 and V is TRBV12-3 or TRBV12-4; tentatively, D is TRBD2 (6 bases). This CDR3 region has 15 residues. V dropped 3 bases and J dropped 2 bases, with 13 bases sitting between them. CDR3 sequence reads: CASSFWGVGQETQYF. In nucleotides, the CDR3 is TGTGCCAGCAGTTTCTGGGGGGTTGGACAAGAGACCCAGTACTTC.

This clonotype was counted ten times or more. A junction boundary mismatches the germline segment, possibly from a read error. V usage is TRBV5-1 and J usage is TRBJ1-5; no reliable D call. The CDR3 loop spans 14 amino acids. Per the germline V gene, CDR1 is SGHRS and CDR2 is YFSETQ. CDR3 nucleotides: TGTGCCAGCAGCTTGGTTGGGGGCAATCAGCCCCAGCATTTT. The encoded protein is CASSLVGGNQPQHF.

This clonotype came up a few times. CDR3 residues: CATGASRAPTDTQYF. CDR3 in DNA: TGTGCCACAGGCGCATCGCGGGCTCCCACAGATACGCAGTATTTT. V is TRBV15 and J is TRBJ2-3; D is perhaps TRBD2 (5 bases). V lost 9 bases, J lost 2 bases, and 18 bases lay in between. Germline loops: CDR1 LNHNV, CDR2 YYDKDF (reference sequence). This CDR3 comprises 15 residues. The full variable domain, its missing parts supplied by reference TRBV15 and TRBJ2-3, is DAMVIQNPRYQVTQFGKPVTLSCSQTLNHNVMYWYQQKSSQAPKLLFHYYDKDFNNEADTPDNFQSRRPNTSFCFLDIRSPGLGDTAMYLCATGASRAPTDTQYFGPGTRLTVL.

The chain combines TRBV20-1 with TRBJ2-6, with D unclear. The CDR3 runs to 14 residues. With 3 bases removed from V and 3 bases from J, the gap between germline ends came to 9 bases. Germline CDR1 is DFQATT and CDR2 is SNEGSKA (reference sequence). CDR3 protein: CSASSGFGANVLTF. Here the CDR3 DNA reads TGCAGTGCTAGCTCTGGGTTTGGGGCCAACGTCCTGACTTTC.

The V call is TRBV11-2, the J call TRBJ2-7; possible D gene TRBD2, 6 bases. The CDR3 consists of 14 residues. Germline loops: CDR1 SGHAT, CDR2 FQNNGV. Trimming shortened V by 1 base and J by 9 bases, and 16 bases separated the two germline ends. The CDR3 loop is CASSLVRQGTRQYF. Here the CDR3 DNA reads TGTGCCAGCAGCTTAGTTCGCCAAGGGACTCGGCAGTACTTC.

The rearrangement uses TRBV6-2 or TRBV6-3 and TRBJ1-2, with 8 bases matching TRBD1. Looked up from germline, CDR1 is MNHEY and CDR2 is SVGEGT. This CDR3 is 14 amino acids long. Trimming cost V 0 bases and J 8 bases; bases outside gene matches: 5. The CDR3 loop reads CASSYSDRASGYTF. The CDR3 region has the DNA TGTGCCAGCAGTTACTCGGACAGGGCATCAGGCTACACCTTC.

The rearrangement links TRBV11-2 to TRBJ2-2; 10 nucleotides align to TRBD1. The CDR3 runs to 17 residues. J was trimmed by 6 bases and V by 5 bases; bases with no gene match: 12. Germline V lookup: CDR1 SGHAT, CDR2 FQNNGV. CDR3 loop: CASSHIIFGTGAGELFF. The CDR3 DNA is TGTGCCAGCAGCCACATAATCTTCGGGACAGGGGCCGGGGAGCTGTTTTTT.

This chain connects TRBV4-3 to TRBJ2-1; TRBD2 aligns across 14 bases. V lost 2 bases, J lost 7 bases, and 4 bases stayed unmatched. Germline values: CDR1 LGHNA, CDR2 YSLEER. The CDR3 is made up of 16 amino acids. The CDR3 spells CASSQRLAGGLNEQFF. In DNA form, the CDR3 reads TGCGCCAGCAGCCAACGACTAGCGGGGGGGCTAAATGAGCAGTTCTTC.

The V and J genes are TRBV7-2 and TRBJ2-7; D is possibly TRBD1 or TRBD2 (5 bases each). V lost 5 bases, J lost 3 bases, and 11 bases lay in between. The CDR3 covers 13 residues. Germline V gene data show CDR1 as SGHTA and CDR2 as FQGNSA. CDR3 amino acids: CASSPGPIYEQYF. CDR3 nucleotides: TGTGCCAGCAGCCCGGGACCGATCTACGAGCAGTACTTC.

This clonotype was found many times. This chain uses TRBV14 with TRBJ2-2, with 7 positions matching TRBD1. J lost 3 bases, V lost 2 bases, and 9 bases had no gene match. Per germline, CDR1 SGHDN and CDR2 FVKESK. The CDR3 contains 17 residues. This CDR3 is CASSQHTGTVYTGELFF. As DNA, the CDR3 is TGTGCCAGCAGCCAACACACCGGGACAGTCTACACCGGGGAGCTGTTTTTT. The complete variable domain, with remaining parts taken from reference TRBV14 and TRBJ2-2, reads EAGVTQFPSHSVIEKGQTVTLRCDPISGHDNLYWYRRVMGKEIKFLLHFVKESKQDESGMPNNRFLAERTGGTYSTLKVQPAELEDSGVYFCASSQHTGTVYTGELFFGEGSRLTVL.

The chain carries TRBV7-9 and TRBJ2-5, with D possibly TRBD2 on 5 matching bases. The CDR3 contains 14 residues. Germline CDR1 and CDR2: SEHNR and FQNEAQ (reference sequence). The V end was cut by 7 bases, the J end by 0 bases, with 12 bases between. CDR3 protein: CASTPPGNQETQYF. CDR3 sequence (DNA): TGTGCCAGCACTCCCCCGGGGAACCAAGAGACCCAGTACTTC. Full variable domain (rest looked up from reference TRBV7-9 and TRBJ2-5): DTGVSQNPRHKITKRGQNVTFRCDPISEHNRLYWYRQTLGQGPEFLTYFQNEAQLEKSRLLSDRFSAERPKGSFSTLEIQRTEQGDSAMYLCASTPPGNQETQYFGPGTRLLVL.

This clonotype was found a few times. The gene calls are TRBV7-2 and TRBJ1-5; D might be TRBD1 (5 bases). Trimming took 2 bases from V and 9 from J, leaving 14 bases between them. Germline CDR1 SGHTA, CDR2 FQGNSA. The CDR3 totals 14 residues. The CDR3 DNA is TGTGCCAGCAGCTTAAGGAACAGCCAGGGGCCCCAGCATTTT. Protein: CASSLRNSQGPQHF.

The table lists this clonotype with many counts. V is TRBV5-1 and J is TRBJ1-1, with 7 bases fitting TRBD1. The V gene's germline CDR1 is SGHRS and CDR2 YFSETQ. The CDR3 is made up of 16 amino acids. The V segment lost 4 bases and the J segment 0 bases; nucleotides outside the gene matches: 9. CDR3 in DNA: TGCGCCAGCAGCATGACAGGGCTACTCATGAACACTGAAGCTTTCTTT. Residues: CASSMTGLLMNTEAFF.

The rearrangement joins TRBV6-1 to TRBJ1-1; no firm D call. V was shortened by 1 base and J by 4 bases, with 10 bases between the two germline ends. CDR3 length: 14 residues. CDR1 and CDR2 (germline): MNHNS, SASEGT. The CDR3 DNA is TGTGCCAGCAGTGAAGTTTTGAGCGGCACTGAAGCTTTCTTT. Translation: CASSEVLSGTEAFF.

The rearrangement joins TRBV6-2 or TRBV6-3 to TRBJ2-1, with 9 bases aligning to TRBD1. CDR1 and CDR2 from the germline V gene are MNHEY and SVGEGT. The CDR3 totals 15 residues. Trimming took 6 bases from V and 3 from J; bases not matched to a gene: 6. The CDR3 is CASRQTGGHYNEQFF. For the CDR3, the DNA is TGTGCCAGCAGGCAAACAGGGGGCCACTACAATGAGCAGTTCTTC.